This T cell receptor (beta chain) was identified in a study of T-cell reconstitution after alpha-beta-depleted transplantation in children. The authors prepared the TCRbeta library with unique molecular identifiers. TCRdb re-called the PCR reads with MiXCR, one entry per CDR3 protein. The table records 500,000 to 750,000 distinct CDR3 sequences, roughly 30% of them present only once. Germline V gives CDR1 MNHEY, CDR2 SVGEGT. This CDR3 region has 18 residues. V trimming: 6 bases; J trimming: 5 bases; junction bases outside the gene matches: 15. This clonotype appeared many times. As yet, its antigen is unknown. General study findings and limits: Once a year had passed after transplant, T-cell counts and diversity came mostly from newly produced T cells. It was surviving recipient T cells and thymic progenitors that gave some patients high TCRbeta diversity at day 60. By about two months after transplant, alpha-beta T cells reportedly arose from several hundred graft clones that had expanded.

The TCR originated in a boy under two years old with Wiskott-Aldrich syndrome, due to receive a stem cell transplant. The J gene is TRBJ2-3, the V gene TRBV6-2 or TRBV6-3, with 12 bases identical to TRBD2. Sample: PBMCs, taken before TCRalphabeta/CD19-depleted stem cell transplant. The CDR3, as DNA: TGTGCCAGCAGGATAGCGGCTAGCGGGAGGGCCGGCGGAGATACGCAGTATTTT. This codes for CASRIAASGRAGGDTQYF.